Below, 3 T cell receptor beta chains from the same sample are listed, as sequenced in a study of CD8+CD57+ T cells in acquired aplastic anemia listed by TCRdb under 2018. The patients picked for sequencing were ones in whom flow cytometry had shown an expansion of CD8+CD57+ cells. These reads were obtained on an Illumina HiSeq 2000. Genomic DNA served as template for TCR beta VDJ combination and CDR3 sequence profiling. TCRdb trimmed public reads at Q25 via fastp, called clones via MiXCR and kept in-frame beta chains. Rows with one shared CDR3 protein collapse into an entry with the most common genes and DNA. Present in this sample are about 250,000 distinct CDR3 sequences, about 44% of which were seen just once. The top ten clonotypes cover about 8.3% of the sample. What was sequenced was sorted CD4+, CD8+, or CD8+CD57+ T cells (not recorded which) from PBMCs. The receptor source for this set is a human donor with aplastic anemia.

The rearrangement uses TRBV19 and TRBJ1-1; possible D gene TRBD1, 6 bases. The CDR3 sequence is 13 residues long. Germline loops: CDR1 LNHDA, CDR2 SQIVND (reference sequence). V lost 3 bases and J 11 bases, leaving 16 bases between the germline ends. The CDR3 sequence is CASSMNRASGAFF. CDR3 sequence (DNA): TGTGCCAGTAGTATGAACAGGGCGAGCGGGGCTTTCTTT.

V usage is TRBV2 and J usage is TRBJ1-2, with a weak D call TRBD1 (6 bases). V lost 5 bases to trimming and J lost 2 bases, with 15 bases between them. Per the germline V gene, CDR1 is SNHLY and CDR2 is FYNNEI. The CDR3 has 15 amino acids. CDR3 loop: CASSLTLGQNYGYTF. As DNA, the CDR3 is TGTGCCAGCAGTTTAACACTGGGACAAAACTATGGCTACACCTTC.

This clonotype was seen a handful of times. V usage is TRBV6-5 and J usage is TRBJ1-5; TRBD1 agrees at 10 bases. V shed 4 bases, J shed 2 bases, and the junction held 8 bases outside the gene matches. The CDR3 has 17 amino acids. Germline V gives CDR1 MNHEY, CDR2 SVGAGI. The CDR3 DNA is TGTGCCAGCAGTTTAACGCAAGGGACAGGGGGCAATCAGCCCCAGCATTTT. Translated: CASSLTQGTGGNQPQHF.